This record concerns one T cell receptor (beta chain) sequence. Antigen unknown. The data belong to a study of shared clonotypes between healthy human individuals. Study-wide context: CD4 naive and CD4 memory each took three plates per donor, while CD8 naive took two and CD8 memory one.

Study observations and caveats: The study found roughly 5% of naive CD4 clonotypes shared across a handful of donors. The study generally estimated greater richness for naive than memory subsets.

Researchers ran the assay at a deep level. Sequencing used immunoSEQ multiplex PCR; TCRdb keeps in-frame clones, though not all of them. The repertoire includes over a million clones, roughly 97% of them detected once, and roughly 1.2% sits in the top ten. This CDR3 comprises 15 residues. Germline values: CDR1 LNHDA, CDR2 SQIVND (reference sequence). Deletions cut 5 bases from V and 1 base from J, with 14 bases between. Specimen: naive CD4+ T cells sorted from blood. Subset denoted: CD45RA+ positively selected. This TCR was sampled from a man between 25 and 39 years old in good health. V and J are TRBV19 and TRBJ1-1; no clear D gene. CDR3 in DNA: TGTGCCAGTAGTCCAAGTCGCGGCGGGAACACTGAAGCTTTCTTT. It specifies CASSPSRGGNTEAFF.